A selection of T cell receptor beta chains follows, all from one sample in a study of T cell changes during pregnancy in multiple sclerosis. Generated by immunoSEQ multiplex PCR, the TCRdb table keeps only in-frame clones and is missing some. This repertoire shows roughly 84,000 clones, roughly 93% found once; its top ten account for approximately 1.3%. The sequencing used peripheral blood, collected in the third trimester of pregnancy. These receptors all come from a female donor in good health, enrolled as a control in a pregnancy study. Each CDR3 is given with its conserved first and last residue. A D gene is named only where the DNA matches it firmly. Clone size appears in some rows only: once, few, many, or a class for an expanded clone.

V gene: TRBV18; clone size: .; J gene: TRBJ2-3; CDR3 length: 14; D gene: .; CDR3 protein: CASSPSGSTDTQYF; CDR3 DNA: TGTGCCAGCTCACCTAGCGGCAGCACAGATACGCAGTATTTT
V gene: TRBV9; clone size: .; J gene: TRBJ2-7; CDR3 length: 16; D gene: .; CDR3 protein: CASSALLVASTYEQYF; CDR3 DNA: TGTGCCAGCAGCGCCCTCCTAGTAGCGAGCACCTACGAGCAGTACTTC
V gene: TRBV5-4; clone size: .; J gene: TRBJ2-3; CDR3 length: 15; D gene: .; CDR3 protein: CASSHRDNRRDTQYF; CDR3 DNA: TGTGCCAGCAGTCACCGGGACAACCGGCGAGATACGCAGTATTTT
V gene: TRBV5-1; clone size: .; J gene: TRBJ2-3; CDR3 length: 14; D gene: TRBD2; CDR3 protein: CASSFGASGDTQYF; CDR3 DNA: TGCGCCAGCAGCTTTGGGGCTAGCGGGGATACGCAGTATTTT
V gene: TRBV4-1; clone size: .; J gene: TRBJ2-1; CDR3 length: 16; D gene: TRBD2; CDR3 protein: CASSQKGLAGVHEQFF; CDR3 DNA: TGCGCCAGCAGCCAAAAGGGACTAGCGGGAGTCCATGAGCAGTTCTTC
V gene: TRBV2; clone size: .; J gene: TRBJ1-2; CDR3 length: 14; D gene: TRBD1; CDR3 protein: CASSEGRGLGGYTF; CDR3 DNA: TGTGCCAGCAGTGAGGGCAGGGGGCTTGGCGGCTACACCTTC
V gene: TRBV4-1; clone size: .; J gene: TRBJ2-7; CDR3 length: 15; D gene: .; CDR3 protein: CASSQEGGIGYEQYF; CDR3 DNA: TGCGCCAGCAGCCAAGAGGGGGGTATCGGGTACGAGCAGTACTTC
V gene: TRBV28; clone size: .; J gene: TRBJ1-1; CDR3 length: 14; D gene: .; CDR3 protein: CASRQQGLNTEAFF; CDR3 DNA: TGTGCCAGCAGACAACAGGGCCTGAACACTGAAGCTTTCTTT
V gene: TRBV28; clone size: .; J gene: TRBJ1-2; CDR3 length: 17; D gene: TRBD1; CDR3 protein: CASSVTQGAGGDYGYTF; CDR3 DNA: TGTGCCAGCAGTGTAACACAGGGGGCTGGGGGGGACTATGGCTACACCTTC
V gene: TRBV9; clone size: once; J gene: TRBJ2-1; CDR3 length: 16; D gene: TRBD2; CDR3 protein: CASSEAGTTSYNEQFF; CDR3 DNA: TGTGCCAGCAGCGAAGCCGGGACTACCTCCTACAATGAGCAGTTCTTC
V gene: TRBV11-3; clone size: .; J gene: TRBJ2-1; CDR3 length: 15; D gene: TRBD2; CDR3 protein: CASSRGLAEYNEQFF; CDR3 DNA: TGTGCCAGCAGCCGTGGACTAGCGGAGTACAATGAGCAGTTCTTC
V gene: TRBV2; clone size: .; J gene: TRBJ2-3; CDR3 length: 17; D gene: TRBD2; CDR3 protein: CASSETLQLAGVDTQYF; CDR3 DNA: TGTGCCAGCAGTGAAACTCTCCAACTAGCGGGAGTAGATACGCAGTATTTT
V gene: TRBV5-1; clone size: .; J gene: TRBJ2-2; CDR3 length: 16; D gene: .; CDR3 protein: CASSLSLPSGTGELFF; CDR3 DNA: TGCGCCAGCAGCTTGTCTCTCCCCTCGGGCACCGGGGAGCTGTTTTTT
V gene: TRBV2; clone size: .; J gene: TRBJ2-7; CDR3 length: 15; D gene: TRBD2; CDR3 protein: CATLAGGWSLDEQYF; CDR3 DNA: TGTGCCACCCTAGCGGGAGGCTGGTCCTTGGACGAGCAGTACTTC
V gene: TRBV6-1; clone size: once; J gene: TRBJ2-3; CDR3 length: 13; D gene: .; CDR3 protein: CASSEAETGRGIF; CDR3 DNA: TGTGCCAGCAGTGAAGCGGAGACAGGACGAGGGATTTTT
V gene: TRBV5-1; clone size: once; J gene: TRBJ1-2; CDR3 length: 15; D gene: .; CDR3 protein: CASSFGGQANYGYTF; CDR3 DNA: TGCGCCAGCAGCTTTGGTGGCCAGGCTAACTATGGCTACACCTTC
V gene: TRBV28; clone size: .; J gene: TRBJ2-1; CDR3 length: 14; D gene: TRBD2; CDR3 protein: CASSLAGGPSEQFF; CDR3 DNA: TGTGCCAGCAGTTTAGCGGGAGGGCCCAGTGAGCAGTTCTTC
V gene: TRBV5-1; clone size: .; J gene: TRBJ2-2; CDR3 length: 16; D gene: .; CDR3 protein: CASSLAGGTRTGELFF; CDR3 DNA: TGCGCCAGCAGCTTGGCCGGGGGAACCAGGACCGGGGAGCTGTTTTTT
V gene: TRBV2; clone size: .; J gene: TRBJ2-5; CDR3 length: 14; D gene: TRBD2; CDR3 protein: CASRRTSGSGTQYF; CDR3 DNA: TGTGCCAGCAGGAGGACTAGCGGGAGCGGGACCCAGTACTTC
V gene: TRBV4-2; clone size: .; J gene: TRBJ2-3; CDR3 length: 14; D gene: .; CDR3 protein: CASSLPGLTDTQYF; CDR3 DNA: TGTGCCAGCAGCCTACCGGGACTCACAGATACGCAGTATTTT
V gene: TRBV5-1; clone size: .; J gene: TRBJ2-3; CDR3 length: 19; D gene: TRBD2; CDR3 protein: CASSLGLASGRASRDTQYF; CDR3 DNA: TGCGCCAGCAGCTTGGGTCTAGCTAGCGGGAGGGCCTCGAGAGATACGCAGTATTTT
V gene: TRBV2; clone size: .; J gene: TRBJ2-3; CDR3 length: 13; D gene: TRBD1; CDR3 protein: CASSRQGLDTQYF; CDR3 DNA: TGTGCCAGCAGCCGACAGGGCTTAGATACGCAGTATTTT
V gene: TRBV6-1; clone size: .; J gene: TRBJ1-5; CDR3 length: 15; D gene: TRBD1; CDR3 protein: CASSPGGQGNQPQHF; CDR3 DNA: TGTGCCAGCAGTCCAGGGGGACAGGGCAATCAGCCCCAGCATTTT
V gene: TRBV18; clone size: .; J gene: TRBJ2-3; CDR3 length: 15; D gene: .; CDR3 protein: CASSPRSGGPDTQYF; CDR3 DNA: TGTGCCAGCTCACCACGGAGCGGAGGCCCAGATACGCAGTATTTT
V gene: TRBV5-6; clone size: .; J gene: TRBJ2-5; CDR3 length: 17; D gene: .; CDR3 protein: CASSLVELTGLRETQYF; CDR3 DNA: TGTGCCAGCAGCTTAGTCGAATTGACAGGTCTTCGGGAGACCCAGTACTTC
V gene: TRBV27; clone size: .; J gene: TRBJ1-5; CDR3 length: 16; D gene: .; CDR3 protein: CASSSRRQGSFQPQHF; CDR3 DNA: TGTGCCAGCAGTTCCAGGCGGCAGGGCTCGTTTCAGCCCCAGCATTTT
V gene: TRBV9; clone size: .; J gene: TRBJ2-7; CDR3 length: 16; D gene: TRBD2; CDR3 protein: CASSSRLAGGLYEQYF; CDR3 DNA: TGTGCCAGCAGCTCTCGACTAGCGGGAGGGCTCTACGAGCAGTACTTC
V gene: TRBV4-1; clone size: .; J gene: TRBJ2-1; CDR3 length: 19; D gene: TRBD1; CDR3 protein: CASSQGAGGLLGGYNEQFF; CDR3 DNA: TGCGCCAGCAGCCAAGGGGCAGGGGGCCTTCTAGGTGGTTACAATGAGCAGTTCTTC
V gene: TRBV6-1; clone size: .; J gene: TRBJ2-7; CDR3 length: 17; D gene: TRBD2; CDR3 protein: CASSEVAGAGGAYEQYF; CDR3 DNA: TGTGCCAGCAGTGAAGTGGCTGGGGCGGGAGGAGCCTACGAGCAGTACTTC
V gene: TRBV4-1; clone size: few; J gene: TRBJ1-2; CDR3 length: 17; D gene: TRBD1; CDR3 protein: CASSQLVTQGTNYGYTF; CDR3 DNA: TGCGCCAGCAGCCAACTAGTTACACAGGGGACTAACTATGGCTACACCTTC
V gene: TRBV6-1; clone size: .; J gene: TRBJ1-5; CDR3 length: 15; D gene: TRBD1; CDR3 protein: CASRAGTGVNQPQHF; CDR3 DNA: TGTGCCAGCAGAGCCGGGACAGGGGTGAATCAGCCCCAGCATTTT
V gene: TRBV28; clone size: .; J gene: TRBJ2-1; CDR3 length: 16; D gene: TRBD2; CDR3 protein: CASSFGTLAGAEEQFF; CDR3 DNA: TGTGCCAGCAGTTTCGGCACTCTAGCGGGAGCAGAAGAGCAGTTCTTC
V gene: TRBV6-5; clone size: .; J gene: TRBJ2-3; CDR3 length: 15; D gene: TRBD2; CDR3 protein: CASKTSGSGTDTQYF; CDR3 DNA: TGTGCCAGCAAGACTAGCGGGAGTGGTACAGATACGCAGTATTTT
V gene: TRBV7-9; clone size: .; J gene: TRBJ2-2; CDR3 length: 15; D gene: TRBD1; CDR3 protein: CASSPRTGLAGELFF; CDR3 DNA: TGTGCCAGCAGCCCTAGGACAGGGCTCGCCGGGGAGCTGTTTTTT
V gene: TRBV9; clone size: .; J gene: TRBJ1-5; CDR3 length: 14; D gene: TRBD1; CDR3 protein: CASSDRDRGQPQHF; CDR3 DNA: TGTGCCAGCAGCGACCGGGACAGGGGGCAGCCCCAGCATTTT
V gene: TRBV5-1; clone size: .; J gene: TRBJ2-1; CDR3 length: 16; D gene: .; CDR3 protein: CASSLSGAPYNNEQFF; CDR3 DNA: TGCGCCAGCAGCTTGAGTGGGGCTCCCTACAACAATGAGCAGTTCTTC
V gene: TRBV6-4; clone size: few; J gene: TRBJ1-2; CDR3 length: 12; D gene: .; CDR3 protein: CASSDSRGSYTF; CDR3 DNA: TGTGCCAGCAGTGACTCTAGGGGGAGCTACACCTTC
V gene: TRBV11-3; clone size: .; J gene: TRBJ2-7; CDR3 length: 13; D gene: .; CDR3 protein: CASSLGGSHEQYF; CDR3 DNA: TGTGCCAGCAGCTTAGGAGGGTCCCACGAGCAGTACTTC
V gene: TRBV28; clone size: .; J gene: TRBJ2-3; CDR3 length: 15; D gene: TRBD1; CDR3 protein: CASSSGQGRTDTQYF; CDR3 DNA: TGTGCCAGCAGCTCCGGACAGGGCCGCACAGATACGCAGTATTTT
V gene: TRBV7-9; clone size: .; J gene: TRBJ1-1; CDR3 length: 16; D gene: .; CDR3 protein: CASSPPPISSSTEAFF; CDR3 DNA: TGTGCCAGCAGCCCCCCCCCAATTTCCTCCAGCACTGAAGCTTTCTTT
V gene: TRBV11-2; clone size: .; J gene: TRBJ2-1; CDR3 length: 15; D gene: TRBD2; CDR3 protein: CASSGLAGLYNEQFF; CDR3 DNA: TGTGCCAGCAGTGGACTAGCGGGACTGTACAATGAGCAGTTCTTC
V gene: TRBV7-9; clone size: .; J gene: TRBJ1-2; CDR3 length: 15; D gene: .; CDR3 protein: CASSLKGTLNYGYTF; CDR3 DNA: TGTGCCAGCAGCTTAAAAGGGACATTGAACTATGGCTACACCTTC
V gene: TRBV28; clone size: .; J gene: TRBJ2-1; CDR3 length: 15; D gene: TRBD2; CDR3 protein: CASSLGLAGNNEQFF; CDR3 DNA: TGTGCCAGCAGTTTAGGTCTAGCGGGCAACAATGAGCAGTTCTTC
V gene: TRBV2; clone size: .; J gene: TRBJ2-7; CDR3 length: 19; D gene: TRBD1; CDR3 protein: CASSDPLNFYGTANYEQYF; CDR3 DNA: TGTGCCAGCAGTGATCCCCTCAATTTTTATGGGACAGCAAACTACGAGCAGTACTTC
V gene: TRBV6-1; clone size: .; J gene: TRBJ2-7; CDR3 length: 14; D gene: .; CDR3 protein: CASSELTYTYEQYF; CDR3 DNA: TGTGCCAGCAGTGAACTCACATATACCTACGAGCAGTACTTC
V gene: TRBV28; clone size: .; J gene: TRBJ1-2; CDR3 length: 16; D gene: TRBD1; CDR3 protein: CASSSPAGTGDYGYTF; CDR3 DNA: TGTGCCAGCAGTTCACCCGCCGGGACAGGGGACTATGGCTACACCTTC
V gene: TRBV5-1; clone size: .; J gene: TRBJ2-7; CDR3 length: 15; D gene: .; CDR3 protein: CASSLAAGTPYEQYF; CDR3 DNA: TGCGCCAGCAGCTTGGCGGCAGGTACCCCCTACGAGCAGTACTTC
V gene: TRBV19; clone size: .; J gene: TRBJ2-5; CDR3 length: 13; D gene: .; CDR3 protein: CASTNRDSGTQYF; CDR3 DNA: TGTGCCAGTACTAACCGGGACTCGGGGACCCAGTACTTC
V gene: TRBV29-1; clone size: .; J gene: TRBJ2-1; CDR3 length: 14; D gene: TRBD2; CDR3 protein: CSVGFLAGYNEQFF; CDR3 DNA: TGCAGCGTTGGGTTTCTAGCGGGGTACAATGAGCAGTTCTTC
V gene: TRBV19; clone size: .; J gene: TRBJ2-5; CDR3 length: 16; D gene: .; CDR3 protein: CASSIGQPGWMETQYF; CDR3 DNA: TGTGCCAGTAGTATCGGACAGCCGGGCTGGATGGAGACCCAGTACTTC
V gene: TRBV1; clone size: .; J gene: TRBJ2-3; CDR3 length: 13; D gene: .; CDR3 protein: CTSSRRLPDTQYF; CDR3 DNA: TGCACCAGCAGCAGGAGACTACCAGATACGCAGTATTTT
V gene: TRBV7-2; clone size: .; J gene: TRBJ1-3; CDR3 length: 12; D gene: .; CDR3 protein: CASSSPRNTIYF; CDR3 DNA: TGTGCCAGCAGCTCACCTCGGAACACCATATATTTT
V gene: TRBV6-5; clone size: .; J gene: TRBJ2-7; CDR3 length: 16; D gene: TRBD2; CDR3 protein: CASSYGNLREYYEQYF; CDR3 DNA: TGTGCCAGCAGTTACGGTAATTTGCGGGAGTACTACGAGCAGTACTTC
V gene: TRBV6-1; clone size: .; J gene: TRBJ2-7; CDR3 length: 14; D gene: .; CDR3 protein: CASSTDISYNEQYF; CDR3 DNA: TGTGCCAGCAGTACAGACATATCTTACAACGAGCAGTACTTC
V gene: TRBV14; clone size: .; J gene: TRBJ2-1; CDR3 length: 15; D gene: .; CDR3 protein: CASSQPTRAYNEQFF; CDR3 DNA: TGTGCCAGCAGCCAGCCCACTAGGGCCTACAATGAGCAGTTCTTC
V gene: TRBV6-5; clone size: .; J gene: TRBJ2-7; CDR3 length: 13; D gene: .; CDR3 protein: CASAGTAQYEQYF; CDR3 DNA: TGTGCCAGCGCGGGGACTGCCCAGTACGAGCAGTACTTC